This entry lists 7 T cell receptor beta chains sequenced from one sample in a study of cytomegalovirus exposure and HLA in healthy donors. 60 Vbeta and 13 Jbeta primers were used in PCR. Libraries were prepared by immunoSEQ multiplex PCR; TCRdb keeps only in-frame clonotypes and omits some of them. This table holds 100,000 or so clones, almost 70% found once. Sequencing input: PBMCs. The receptors come from a man aged 25-45 years in good health and CMV-seronegative.

The chain combines TRBV12-5 with TRBJ1-6, with 8 bases that match TRBD1. Germline CDR1 and CDR2: LGHNT and FRNRAP. The CDR3 extends over 16 amino acids. With V trimmed by 6 bases and J by 6 bases, 10 bases remained unmatched. DNA of the CDR3: TGTGCTAGTGGCCCCGGACAGGGCTCACTTAATTCACCCCTCCACTTT. It encodes CASGPGQGSLNSPLHF. Full variable domain (rest looked up from reference TRBV12-5 and TRBJ1-6): DARVTQTPRHKVTEMGQEVTMRCQPILGHNTVFWYRQTMMQGLELLAYFRNRAPLDDSGMPKDRFSAEMPDATLATLKIQPSEPRDSAVYFCASGPGQGSLNSPLHFGNGTRLTVT.

The chain carries TRBV7-3 and TRBJ2-7, with a tentative D call TRBD2 (6 bases). Trimming cost V 3 bases and J 3 bases, with 9 bases left between them. The CDR3 is 13 amino acids. Germline V gives CDR1 SGHTA, CDR2 FQGTGA. The CDR3 sequence: CASSFAEGYEQYF. The CDR3 coding sequence is TGTGCCAGCAGCTTTGCGGAGGGCTACGAGCAGTACTTC.

The chain employs TRBV28 and TRBJ1-2, with D hard to call. Trimming removed 7 bases at V and 10 bases at J, with 19 bases between. CDR3 length equals 13 residues. Germline V lookup: CDR1 MDHEN, CDR2 SYDVKM. CDR3 bases: TGTGCCAGCACCGAAAAGGCGTGGTGGGCCTACACCTTC. Amino acid sequence: CASTEKAWWAYTF.

This clone was detected once. Mismatch with germline at one junction end may stem from a read error. This chain joins TRBV7-7 and TRBJ2-3; D is ambiguous. CDR3 length equals 15 residues. CDR1 SSHAT and CDR2 FNYEAQ come from the germline V gene (reference sequence). CDR3 coding DNA: TGTGCTAGCAGCTTAACCCCAGGTAGCACAGATACGCAGTATTTT. Translating gives CASSLTPGSTDTQYF.

V gene TRBV4-2 combines with J gene TRBJ1-1, with D possibly TRBD1 on 5 matching bases. Germline CDR1 LGHNA, CDR2 YNFKEQ. The CDR3 length is 13 residues. V was trimmed by 3 bases and J by 4 bases, leaving 9 bases between them. The chain's CDR3 is CASSQGQITEAFF. DNA for the CDR3: TGTGCCAGCAGCCAGGGGCAGATCACTGAAGCTTTCTTT.

J is TRBJ1-4 and V is TRBV4-3; 7 nucleotides match TRBD1. Trimming removed 4 bases from V and 6 bases from J; junction bases left unmatched: 5. This CDR3 is built from 14 residues. The germline CDR1 and CDR2 sequences are LGHNA and YSLEER. The CDR3 region is CASSPLGGHEKLFF. CDR3 DNA: TGCGCCAGCAGCCCCCTAGGGGGCCATGAAAAACTGTTTTTT.

The rearrangement joins TRBV25-1 to TRBJ2-1; TRBD2 agrees at 8 bases. The CDR3 is 17 residues long. V was clipped by 4 bases and J by 2 bases; unmatched bases: 10. Looked up from germline, CDR1 is MGHDK and CDR2 is SYGVNS. The CDR3 DNA reads as TGTGCCAGCAGTGGGACTAACGGGAGGGGGGCCTACAATGAGCAGTTCTTC. Amino acids: CASSGTNGRGAYNEQFF.